This T cell receptor beta chain is drawn from a study of shared clonotypes between healthy human individuals (dated by TCRdb to the early 2020s). For the wider study: Three men and two women, aged 18 to 49 years, made up the cohort. Per donor, three plates each were used for CD4 naive and CD4 memory, two for CD8 naive, and one for CD8 memory. The study deeply sequenced blood TCR repertoires of about 5 healthy adults to estimate repertoire size and the extent of clonotype sharing between individuals. To increase sequencing depth and limit assay-specific biases, different laboratories used diverse techniques to prepare libraries and sequence TCR repertoires. Per donor, leukapheresis produced somewhere between about 0.94 and 9.5 billion PBMCs.

Using the deep immunoSEQ assay, TCR CDR3 regions were amplified from genomic DNA by multiplex PCR. Extracted genomic DNA from each cell subset was distributed evenly across all wells of several immunoSEQ 96-well plates, and each plate was treated as a replicate. Each replicate PCR for sorted subsets received roughly 200 ng genomic DNA, equal to about 30,000 T cell genomes. Purified libraries were quantified with a Qubit 3.0 fluorometer, sized on a Bioanalyzer 2100, and re-quantified with the KAPA Library Quantification kit. Every immunoSEQ 96-well plate was sequenced on a separate single-read 150-cycle Illumina NextSeq 550 flow cell. In the source study's methods: The immunoSEQ output contained only junctional sequences without quality scores, so filtering could not match that applied to full-length reads. To assign V/J genes and CDR3, sequences were annotated against IMGT germline references using PyIR, a Python wrapper for IgBLAST v1.9. Any read was removed if the V/J assignment was weak (E-value above 1e-6), the CDR3 was missing, or the read contained stop codons, out-of-frame junctions, or ambiguous translated residues. A V3J clonotype was defined by an identical inferred V gene, J gene, and CDR3 amino acid sequence. The percentage overlap between two repertoires was calculated by dividing the number of shared unique clonotypes by the size of the smaller repertoire. Three approaches were used to assess repertoire richness: RTK rarefaction, the Chao1 estimator, and Recon v2.1 estimates of unobserved clonotypes. OLGA was used to compute generation probabilities for all TCRbeta clonotypes that the gDNA method yielded from four donors. Entries here come from immuneACCESS through TCRdb and include only in-frame sequences with V and J called. Some clones fail to appear in such tables; in the studies checked, an unresolved V gene covers under half of the shortfall, and the cause of the remainder is unknown. V and J calls and clone size are those listed in that table; D and trimming were worked out from the DNA. This sample comprises over 850,000 clones, 75% to 80% of them detected only once. The top ten clonotypes cover under 0.6% of the sample.

Note on this clone: Its antigen remains undetermined. Base qualities are missing; no much larger clone stands one base away.

The germline V gene (reference sequence) specifies MNHNY as CDR1 and SVGAGI as CDR2. The CDR3 numbers 14 residues from cysteine through phenylalanine. This entry keeps only the CDR3 DNA: 42 bases, framed from base 1. Trimming at the junction amounts to 2 bases on V and 0 bases on J, and the germline ends lie 8 bases apart. Donors were healthy HIV-negative adults with no recently reported acute infections or vaccinations. Only Caucasian adults living in Nashville, Tennessee, USA were represented among the donors. CD4+ T cells were enriched by magnetic negative selection, after which naive cells were positively selected on CD45RA and the negative fraction was taken as the memory subset. Blood was obtained by leukapheresis, after which PBMCs were separated by Ficoll-Histopaque density gradient centrifugation and cryopreserved in liquid nitrogen vapor phase. Analytical flow cytometry was used to check the purity and quantity of each magnetically sorted T cell population. Each sorted fraction had its genomic DNA isolated and then quantified by UV absorbance on a Nanodrop 2000c.

What the work shows at the level of the full study, not this receptor alone: Naive subsets generally had larger estimated clonotype richness than memory subsets did. Incomplete sequencing was indicated by rarefaction of sorted-subset datasets, despite the large sequencing depth. Sampling was restricted to blood, and TCR repertoires in tissues likely differ from the TCR repertoires found in blood. Because the study included a small number of donors, the genetic and exposure-history diversity represented was limited. Pairwise subsampling led to the expectation that sequencing depth would affect the degree of clonotype sharing among donors. Compared with non-shared clonotypes, clonotypes shared by all four sorted-subset donors had higher generation probabilities. Approximately 4.8% of naive CD4, around 3.6% of naive CD8, approximately 2.2% of memory CD4, and around 0.42% of memory CD8 clonotypes were shared across several donors.

The sample taken for sequencing was memory CD4+ T cells from PBMCs. In the paper's terms, the cell subset or site label means: CD45RA-negative fraction. The chain links TRBV6-6 with TRBJ2-7; the D gene cannot be resolved reliably. The origin of this receptor is a man between 18 and 29 years old in good health. Some clones in this sample may be carry-over from other donors' samples. At the DNA level, the sequence is TGTGCCAGCAGTTACACTCGGACCTCCTACGAGCAGTACTTC. This gives the protein CASSYTRTSYEQYF.